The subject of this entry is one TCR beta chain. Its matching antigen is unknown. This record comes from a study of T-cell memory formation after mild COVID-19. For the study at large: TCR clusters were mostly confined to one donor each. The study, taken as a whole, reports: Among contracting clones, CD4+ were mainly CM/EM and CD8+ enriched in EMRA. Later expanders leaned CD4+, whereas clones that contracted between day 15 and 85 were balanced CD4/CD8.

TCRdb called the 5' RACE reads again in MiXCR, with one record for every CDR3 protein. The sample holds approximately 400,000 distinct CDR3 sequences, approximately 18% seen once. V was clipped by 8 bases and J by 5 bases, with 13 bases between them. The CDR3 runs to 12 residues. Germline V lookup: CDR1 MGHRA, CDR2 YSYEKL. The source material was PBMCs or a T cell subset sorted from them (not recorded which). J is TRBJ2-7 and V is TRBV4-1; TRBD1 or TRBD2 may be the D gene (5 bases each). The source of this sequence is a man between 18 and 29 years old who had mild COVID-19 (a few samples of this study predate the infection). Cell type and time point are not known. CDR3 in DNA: TGCGCCAGCCATGGGGCGAGGGACGAGCAGTACTTC. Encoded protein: CASHGARDEQYF.